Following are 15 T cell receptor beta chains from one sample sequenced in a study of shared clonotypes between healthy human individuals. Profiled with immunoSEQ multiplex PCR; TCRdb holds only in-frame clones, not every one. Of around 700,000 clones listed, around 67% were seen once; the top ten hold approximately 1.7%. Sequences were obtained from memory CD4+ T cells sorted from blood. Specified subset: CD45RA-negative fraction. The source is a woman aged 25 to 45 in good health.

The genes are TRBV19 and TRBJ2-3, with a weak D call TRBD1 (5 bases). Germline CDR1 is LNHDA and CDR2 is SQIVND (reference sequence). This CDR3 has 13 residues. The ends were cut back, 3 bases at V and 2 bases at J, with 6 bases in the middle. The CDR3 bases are TGTGCCAGTAGTATGGGGCACACAGATACGCAGTATTTT. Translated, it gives CASSMGHTDTQYF.

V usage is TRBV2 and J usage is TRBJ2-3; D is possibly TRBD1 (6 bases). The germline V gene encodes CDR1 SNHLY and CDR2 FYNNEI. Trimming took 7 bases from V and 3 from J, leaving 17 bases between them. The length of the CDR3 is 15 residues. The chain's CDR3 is CASKGHTRSTDTQYF. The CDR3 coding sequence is TGTGCCAGCAAGGGACACACTAGAAGTACAGATACGCAGTATTTT. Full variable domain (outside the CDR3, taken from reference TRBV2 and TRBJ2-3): EPEVTQTPSHQVTQMGQEVILRCVPISNHLYFYWYRQILGQKVEFLVSFYNNEISEKSEIFDDQFSVERPDGSNFTLKIRSTKLEDSAMYFCASKGHTRSTDTQYFGPGTRLTVL.

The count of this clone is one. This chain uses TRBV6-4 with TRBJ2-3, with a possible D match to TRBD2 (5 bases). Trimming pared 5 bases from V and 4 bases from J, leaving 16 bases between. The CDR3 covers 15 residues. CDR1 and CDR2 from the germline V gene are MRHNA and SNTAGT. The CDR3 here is CASSLNAVGADTQYF. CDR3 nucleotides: TGTGCCAGCAGTCTGAATGCGGTCGGGGCAGATACGCAGTATTTT.

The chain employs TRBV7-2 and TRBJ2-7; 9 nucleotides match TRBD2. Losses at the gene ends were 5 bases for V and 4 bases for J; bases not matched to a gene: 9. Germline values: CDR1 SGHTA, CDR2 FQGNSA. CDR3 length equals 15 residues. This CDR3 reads CASSLPTSGSYEQYF. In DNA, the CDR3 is TGTGCCAGCAGCCTCCCAACTAGCGGGTCTTACGAGCAGTACTTC. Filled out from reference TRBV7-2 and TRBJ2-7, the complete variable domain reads GAGVSQSPSNKVTEKGKDVELRCDPISGHTALYWYRQSLGQGLEFLIYFQGNSAPDKSGLPSDRFSAERTGGSVSTLTIQRTQQEDSAVYLCASSLPTSGSYEQYFGPGTRLTVT.

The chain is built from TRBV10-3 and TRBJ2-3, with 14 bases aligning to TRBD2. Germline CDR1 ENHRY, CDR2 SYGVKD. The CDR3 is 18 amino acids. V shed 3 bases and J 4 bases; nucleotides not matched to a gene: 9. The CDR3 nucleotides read TGTGCCATCAGTGAAGGGGGGACTAGCGGGAGTAACCCAGATACGCAGTATTTT. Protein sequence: CAISEGGTSGSNPDTQYF.

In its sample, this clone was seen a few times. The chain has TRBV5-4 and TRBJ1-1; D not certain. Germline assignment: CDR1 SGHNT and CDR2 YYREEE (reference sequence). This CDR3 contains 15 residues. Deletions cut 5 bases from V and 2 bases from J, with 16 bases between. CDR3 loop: CASRSEKARNTEAFF. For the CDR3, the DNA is TGTGCCAGCAGGTCGGAGAAGGCACGAAACACTGAAGCTTTCTTT.

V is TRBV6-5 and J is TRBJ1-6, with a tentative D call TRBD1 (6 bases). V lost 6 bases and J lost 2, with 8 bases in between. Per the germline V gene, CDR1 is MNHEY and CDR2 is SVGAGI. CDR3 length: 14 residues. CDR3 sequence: CASSRTAYNSPLHF. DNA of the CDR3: TGTGCCAGCAGCCGGACAGCCTATAATTCACCCCTCCACTTT.

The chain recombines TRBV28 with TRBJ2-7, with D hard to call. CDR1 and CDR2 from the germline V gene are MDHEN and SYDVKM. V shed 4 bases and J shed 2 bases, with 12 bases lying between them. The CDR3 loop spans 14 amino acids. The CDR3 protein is CASSSSTPTYEQYF. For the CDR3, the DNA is TGTGCCAGCAGTTCGTCCACCCCCACCTACGAGCAGTACTTC.

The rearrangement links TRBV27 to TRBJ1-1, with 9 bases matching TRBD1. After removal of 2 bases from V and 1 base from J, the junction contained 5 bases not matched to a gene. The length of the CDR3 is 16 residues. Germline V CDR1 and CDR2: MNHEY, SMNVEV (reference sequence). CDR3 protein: CASSLVPGQGNTEAFF. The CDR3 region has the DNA TGTGCCAGCAGTTTAGTCCCGGGACAGGGGAACACTGAAGCTTTCTTT.

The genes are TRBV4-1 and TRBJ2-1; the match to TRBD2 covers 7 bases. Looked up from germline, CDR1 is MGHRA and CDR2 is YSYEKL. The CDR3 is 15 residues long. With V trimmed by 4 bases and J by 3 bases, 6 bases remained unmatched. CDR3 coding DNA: TGCGCCAGCAGCCGCACTACTAGCGACTACAATGAGCAGTTCTTC. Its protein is CASSRTTSDYNEQFF.

CDR3 DNA: TGTGCCAGCAGTGCTGCAGGGGGCGAAAAACTGTTTTTT. It is translated as CASSAAGGEKLFF. This chain links TRBV25-1 with TRBJ1-4; TRBD1 matches at 8 bases. The CDR3 is made up of 13 amino acids. Germline CDR1 reads MGHDK; CDR2 reads SYGVNS. J gave up 8 bases and V 4 bases, and 3 bases lay outside the gene matches.

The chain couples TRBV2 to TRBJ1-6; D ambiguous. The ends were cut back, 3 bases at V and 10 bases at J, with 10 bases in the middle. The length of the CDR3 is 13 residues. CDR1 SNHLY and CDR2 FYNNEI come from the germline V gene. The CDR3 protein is CASSDRSGSPLHF. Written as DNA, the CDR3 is TGTGCCAGCAGTGACAGGAGTGGATCACCCCTCCACTTT.

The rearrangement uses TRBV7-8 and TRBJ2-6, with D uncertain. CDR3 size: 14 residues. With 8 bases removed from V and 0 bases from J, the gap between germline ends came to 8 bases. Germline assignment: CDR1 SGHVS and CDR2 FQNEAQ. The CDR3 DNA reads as TGTGCCAGCGGCGAAGCCTCTGGGGCCAACGTCCTGACTTTC. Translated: CASGEASGANVLTF.

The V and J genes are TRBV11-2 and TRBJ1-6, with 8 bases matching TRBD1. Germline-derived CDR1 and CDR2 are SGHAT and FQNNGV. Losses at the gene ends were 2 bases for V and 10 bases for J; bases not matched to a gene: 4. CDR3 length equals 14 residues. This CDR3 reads CASSLQGARSPLHF. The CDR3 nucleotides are TGTGCCAGCAGCTTACAGGGGGCCCGATCACCCCTCCACTTT.

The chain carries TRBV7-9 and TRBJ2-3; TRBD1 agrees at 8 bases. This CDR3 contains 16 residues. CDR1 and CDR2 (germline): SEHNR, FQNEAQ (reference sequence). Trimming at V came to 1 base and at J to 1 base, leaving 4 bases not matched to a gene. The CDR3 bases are TGTGCCAGCAGCTTAGTATTGACAGGGGGCACAGATACGCAGTATTTT. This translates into CASSLVLTGGTDTQYF.